The rows below give T cell receptor beta chains drawn from one sample of a study of T cell responses to AZD1222 COVID-19 vaccine. Sequenced by immunoSEQ multiplex PCR; TCRdb stores in-frame clones only, minus some. Here the sample spans some 95,000 clones, about 86% being singletons. This specimen was peripheral blood, taken on day 0 of AZD1222 vaccination. The source of these receptors is an adult in good health. Each CDR3 is given with its conserved first and last residue. A D gene is named only where the DNA matches it firmly. The size of a clone is reported for some rows only, either as once, few or many, or as a class for expanded clones.

v_call: TRBV5-1
clone_size: -
j_call: TRBJ2-5
d_call: -
cdr3_aa: CASKAGAAQETQYF
cdr3_nt: TGCGCCAGCAAGGCCGGAGCGGCACAAGAGACCCAGTACTTC

v_call: TRBV6-5
clone_size: -
j_call: TRBJ1-4
d_call: -
cdr3_aa: CASSYTQGGEKLFF
cdr3_nt: TGTGCCAGCAGTTACACACAGGGTGGGGAAAAACTGTTTTTT

v_call: TRBV27
clone_size: -
j_call: TRBJ2-1
d_call: -
cdr3_aa: CASSPPGTRQGEQFF
cdr3_nt: TGTGCCAGCAGTCCCCCCGGGACTCGGCAGGGTGAGCAGTTCTTC

v_call: TRBV18
clone_size: -
j_call: TRBJ2-1
d_call: -
cdr3_aa: CASSPERGSEQFF
cdr3_nt: TGTGCCAGCTCACCAGAGAGGGGAAGCGAGCAGTTCTTC

v_call: TRBV19
clone_size: -
j_call: TRBJ2-4
d_call: TRBD2
cdr3_aa: CASSSRLAGVQNIQYF
cdr3_nt: TGTGCCAGTAGTTCCCGCCTAGCGGGAGTCCAAAACATTCAGTACTTC

v_call: TRBV5-6
clone_size: -
j_call: TRBJ1-1
d_call: -
cdr3_aa: CASSRPGAEAEAFF
cdr3_nt: TGTGCCAGCAGCAGGCCGGGGGCTGAGGCTGAAGCTTTCTTT

v_call: TRBV7-9
clone_size: -
j_call: TRBJ2-4
d_call: -
cdr3_aa: CASSSTNIQYF
cdr3_nt: TGTGCCAGCAGCTCCACAAACATTCAGTACTTC

v_call: TRBV4-1
clone_size: once
j_call: TRBJ1-1
d_call: -
cdr3_aa: CASSQATRGGNTEAFF
cdr3_nt: TGCGCCAGCAGCCAAGCAACGAGGGGCGGGAACACTGAAGCTTTCTTT

v_call: TRBV27
clone_size: few
j_call: TRBJ1-2
d_call: -
cdr3_aa: CASSVDSFGYGYTF
cdr3_nt: TGTGCCAGCAGTGTGGACAGCTTCGGCTATGGCTACACCTTC

v_call: TRBV11-3
clone_size: -
j_call: TRBJ2-5
d_call: -
cdr3_aa: CASSFDKETQYF
cdr3_nt: TGTGCCAGCAGCTTTGACAAGGAGACCCAGTACTTC

v_call: TRBV4-3
clone_size: large
j_call: TRBJ2-1
d_call: TRBD1
cdr3_aa: CASSPGQEYNEQFF
cdr3_nt: TGCGCCAGCAGCCCGGGACAGGAGTACAATGAGCAGTTCTTC

v_call: TRBV18
clone_size: -
j_call: TRBJ2-1
d_call: TRBD2
cdr3_aa: CASSPQPSGNAVEQFF
cdr3_nt: TGTGCCAGCTCACCACAGCCTAGCGGGAATGCGGTTGAGCAGTTCTTC

v_call: TRBV11-2
clone_size: -
j_call: TRBJ1-6
d_call: -
cdr3_aa: CASSVMTGPPGSPLHF
cdr3_nt: TGTGCCAGCAGCGTAATGACCGGTCCTCCGGGGTCACCCCTCCACTTT

v_call: TRBV7-2
clone_size: -
j_call: TRBJ2-7
d_call: -
cdr3_aa: CASSSLNFGEQYF
cdr3_nt: TGTGCCAGCAGCTCTCTGAATTTCGGCGAGCAGTACTTC

v_call: TRBV29-1
clone_size: few
j_call: TRBJ2-3
d_call: -
cdr3_aa: CSVDGSDGTDTQYF
cdr3_nt: TGCAGCGTTGATGGCTCGGACGGGACAGATACGCAGTATTTT

v_call: TRBV5-4
clone_size: -
j_call: TRBJ1-4
d_call: -
cdr3_aa: CASSLESTAGGNEKLFF
cdr3_nt: TGTGCCAGCAGCTTGGAATCTACGGCGGGGGGGAATGAAAAACTGTTTTTT

v_call: TRBV4-1
clone_size: -
j_call: TRBJ1-3
d_call: -
cdr3_aa: CASSQDRGQTGNTIYF
cdr3_nt: TGCGCCAGCAGCCAAGATAGGGGACAAACTGGAAACACCATATATTTT

v_call: TRBV19
clone_size: -
j_call: TRBJ2-2
d_call: -
cdr3_aa: CASSLRGTGAGELFF
cdr3_nt: TGTGCCAGTAGTCTCAGGGGGACGGGGGCCGGGGAGCTGTTTTTT

v_call: TRBV27
clone_size: once
j_call: TRBJ2-3
d_call: -
cdr3_aa: CASSLGPRMVTDTQYF
cdr3_nt: TGTGCCAGCAGTTTGGGCCCCAGGATGGTTACAGATACGCAGTATTTT

v_call: TRBV7-9
clone_size: -
j_call: TRBJ1-4
d_call: -
cdr3_aa: CASSPDLAYEKLFF
cdr3_nt: TGTGCCAGCAGCCCCGATTTGGCTTATGAAAAACTGTTTTTT

v_call: TRBV5-1
clone_size: -
j_call: TRBJ1-1
d_call: -
cdr3_aa: CASSFEGTEAFF
cdr3_nt: TGCGCCAGCAGCTTCGAAGGCACTGAAGCTTTCTTT

v_call: TRBV19
clone_size: -
j_call: TRBJ2-3
d_call: TRBD2
cdr3_aa: CASSIGTSGTSGKKDTQYF
cdr3_nt: TGTGCCAGTAGTATAGGTACCTCCGGGACTAGCGGGAAGAAAGATACGCAGTATTTT

v_call: TRBV5-1
clone_size: -
j_call: TRBJ2-3
d_call: -
cdr3_aa: CASSLGSGDTQYF
cdr3_nt: TGCGCCAGCAGCTTGGGATCCGGGGATACGCAGTATTTT

v_call: TRBV6-2/TRBV6-3
clone_size: once
j_call: TRBJ2-7
d_call: -
cdr3_aa: CASSYPGVFEQYF
cdr3_nt: TGTGCCAGCAGTTACCCGGGAGTCTTCGAGCAGTACTTC

v_call: TRBV7-6
clone_size: few
j_call: TRBJ1-4
d_call: TRBD1
cdr3_aa: CASSLGRGLYEKLFF
cdr3_nt: TGTGCCAGCAGCTTAGGGAGGGGGCTATATGAAAAACTGTTTTTT

v_call: TRBV5-1
clone_size: -
j_call: TRBJ2-7
d_call: TRBD1
cdr3_aa: CASSLAGQPFSYEQYF
cdr3_nt: TGCGCCAGCAGCTTGGCGGGACAGCCCTTCTCCTACGAGCAGTACTTC

v_call: TRBV20-1
clone_size: -
j_call: TRBJ1-5
d_call: -
cdr3_aa: CSASRQGGQPQHF
cdr3_nt: TGCAGTGCTAGTCGGCAGGGCGGTCAGCCCCAGCATTTT

v_call: TRBV6-5
clone_size: -
j_call: TRBJ2-2
d_call: -
cdr3_aa: CASESRRPSTGELFF
cdr3_nt: TGTGCCAGCGAGTCACGCAGGCCGAGCACCGGGGAGCTGTTTTTT

v_call: TRBV5-4
clone_size: -
j_call: TRBJ2-5
d_call: -
cdr3_aa: CASSADWQETQYF
cdr3_nt: TGTGCCAGCAGCGCGGACTGGCAAGAGACCCAGTACTTC

v_call: TRBV27
clone_size: -
j_call: TRBJ1-4
d_call: -
cdr3_aa: CASSSGGIGDEKLFF
cdr3_nt: TGTGCCAGCAGTTCAGGAGGGATTGGTGATGAAAAACTGTTTTTT

v_call: TRBV5-1
clone_size: -
j_call: TRBJ2-5
d_call: TRBD2
cdr3_aa: CASSSTSGGAGETQYF
cdr3_nt: TGCGCCAGCAGCTCGACTAGCGGGGGGGCCGGGGAGACCCAGTACTTC

v_call: TRBV9
clone_size: -
j_call: TRBJ2-2
d_call: -
cdr3_aa: CASSVRGRTGELFF
cdr3_nt: TGTGCCAGCAGCGTCAGGGGCCGCACCGGGGAGCTGTTTTTT

v_call: TRBV6-5
clone_size: -
j_call: TRBJ2-2
d_call: TRBD1
cdr3_aa: CASSRRQGGGELFF
cdr3_nt: TGTGCCAGCAGTCGACGACAGGGCGGCGGGGAGCTGTTTTTT

v_call: TRBV6-5
clone_size: -
j_call: TRBJ2-5
d_call: -
cdr3_aa: CASSRDVETQYF
cdr3_nt: TGTGCCAGCAGTAGGGATGTGGAGACCCAGTACTTC

v_call: TRBV3-1/TRBV3-2
clone_size: -
j_call: TRBJ2-5
d_call: -
cdr3_aa: CASSQRPGFGETQYF
cdr3_nt: TGTGCCAGCAGCCAACGCCCGGGATTCGGAGAGACCCAGTACTTC